This TCR beta chain derives from a study of cytomegalovirus exposure and HLA in healthy donors. Study outcomes and limitations: Among TCR beta chains, those listed as cytomegalovirus-associated numbered more than 150.

Researchers ran the PCR with 60 Vbeta and 13 Jbeta primers. Produced via immunoSEQ multiplex PCR; TCRdb's table is partial and in-frame only. The table has about 78,000 clones, about 64% seen once; the top ten hold approximately 5.7%. V dropped 0 bases and J dropped 4; count of bases not matched to a gene: 2. The germline CDR1 and CDR2 sequences are MNHEY and SVGAGI. The CDR3 runs to 15 residues. Of note for this clone: What it binds is unknown.

This TCR was recovered from a man aged 30 to 39 in good health and CMV-seropositive. The rearrangement links TRBV6-5 to TRBJ2-7; 11 nucleotides line up with TRBD1. Material for sequencing was PBMCs. The CDR3 spells CASSYSGTGGYEQYF. The CDR3 nucleotides read TGTGCCAGCAGTTACTCGGGGACAGGGGGGTACGAGCAGTACTTC.